This T cell receptor beta chain was found in a study of blood T cell repertoires in COVID-19. Overall study: COVID-19 samples collected from the United States, Italy and Spain covered acute and convalescent phases. The cDNA or gDNA used as material had been derived from T cells, B-cell-depleted T cells, or PBMCs.

This CDR3 spans 14 amino acids. The V end was cut by 0 bases, the J end by 4 bases, with 10 bases between. Germline CDR1 SGHDN, CDR2 FVKESK. Authors' processing steps: Amplifying reference gene primers gave estimates of nucleated cell counts. Some clones are missing from TCRdb's copy, which holds only in-frame ones; the method was immunoSEQ multiplex PCR. The V and J calls and clone size come from that table; D and trimming were worked out from the DNA. This sample has 52,000 or so clones; 82% occur once, and the top ten carry over 5.5%. Sequencing was carried out using peripheral blood. This clonotype was sampled from a human donor in a cohort sampled during active or convalescent COVID-19. The chain is built from TRBV14 and TRBJ2-7; D gene unclear. Here the CDR3 DNA reads TGTGCCAGCAGCCAAGAACGCGGTGTGTACGAGCAGTACTTC. Encoded protein: CASSQERGVYEQYF.